This T cell receptor (beta chain) was observed in a study of T cells in Graves' hyperthyroidism and ophthalmopathy. CDR3 length equals 16 residues. V gave up 6 bases and J gave up 0 bases; unmatched junction bases: 6. TCR beta CDR3 region amplification was performed from RNA transcripts. During a first-round RT-PCR of the TCR CDR3, the HTBI primer set was used. MiXCR, applied by TCRdb to the multiplex PCR reads, yields one record per CDR3 protein. Of 640,000 or so distinct CDR3 sequences in the sample, about 15% were seen once. Study-level results: Ophthalmopathy was predicted by the model a median of roughly 6 months ahead of onset. Most expanded thyroid clonotypes above 0.001 also appeared in blood.

This clonotype turned up a few times. Its specificity is not known. The sample taken for sequencing was blood. The chain couples TRBV12-3 or TRBV12-4 to TRBJ2-2, with 8 bases that match TRBD2. The TCR comes from a woman in her forties with Graves' ophthalmopathy. CDR3 DNA sequence: TGTGCCAGCAGATCCAGCGGGAGCGCGAACACCGGGGAGCTGTTTTTT. This sequence encodes CASRSSGSANTGELFF.